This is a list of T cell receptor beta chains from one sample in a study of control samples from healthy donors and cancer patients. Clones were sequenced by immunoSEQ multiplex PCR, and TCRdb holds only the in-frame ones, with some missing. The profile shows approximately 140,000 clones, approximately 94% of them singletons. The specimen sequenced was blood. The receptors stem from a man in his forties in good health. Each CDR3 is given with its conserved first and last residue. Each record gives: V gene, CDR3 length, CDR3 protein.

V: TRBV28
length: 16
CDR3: CAIKGQAKTSNQPQHF

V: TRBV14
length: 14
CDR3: CASSQGQQNTEAFF

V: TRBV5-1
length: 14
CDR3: CASSLASEADTQYF

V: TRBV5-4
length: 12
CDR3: CASGTGVYEQYF

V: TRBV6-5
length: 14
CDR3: CASSYGVENTEAFF

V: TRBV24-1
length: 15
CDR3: CATSDHRTGQETQYF

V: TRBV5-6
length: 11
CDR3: CASSFGETQYF

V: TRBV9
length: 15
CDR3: CASSVEGGRFDEQYF

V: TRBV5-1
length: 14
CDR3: CASRPGTAGYGYTF

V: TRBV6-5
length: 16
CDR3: CASSYSGRGSSYEQYF

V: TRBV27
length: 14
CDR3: CASSLRLGYTEAFF

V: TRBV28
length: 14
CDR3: CASSDRGFNEKLFF

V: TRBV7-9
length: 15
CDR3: CASSPGTAANEKLFF

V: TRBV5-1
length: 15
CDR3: CASSLERVSTDTQYF

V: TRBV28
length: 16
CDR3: CASSPYTLSSNQPQHF

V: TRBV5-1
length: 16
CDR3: CASSKGGPTYNSPLHF

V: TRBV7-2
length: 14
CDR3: CASSLGGGPYEQYF